This T cell receptor (beta chain) was captured in a study of CD8 T cells in ankylosing spondylitis. Many counts were recorded for this clonotype. Its specificity is unknown. The study's findings and limits: Ankylosing spondylitis blood appeared to be characterized by a TCR beta motif of about 8 highly homologous variants. Prior literature has documented some motif variants in synovial fluid and blood from reactive arthritis.

Each CDR3 protein gets one entry after TCRdb re-called the 5' RACE reads with MiXCR. The sample shows 150,000 to 200,000 distinct CDR3 sequences, approximately 18% of them seen only once. This receptor was identified in a male donor aged 10 to 35 with ankylosing spondylitis or in good health (not recorded which). Specimen: blood, either unsorted or a sorted T cell fraction (not recorded which).

The CDR3 nucleotides are TGCGCCAGCAGCCTCGCGTCAGGGCGGAACACCGGGGAGCTGTTTTTT. Amino acid sequence: CASSLASGRNTGELFF. The rearrangement links TRBV4-3 to TRBJ2-2; tentative D call: TRBD1 (5 bases). The CDR3 has 16 residues. Deletions cut 4 bases from V and 1 base from J, with 13 bases between. Per the germline V gene, CDR1 is LGHNA and CDR2 is YSLEER.